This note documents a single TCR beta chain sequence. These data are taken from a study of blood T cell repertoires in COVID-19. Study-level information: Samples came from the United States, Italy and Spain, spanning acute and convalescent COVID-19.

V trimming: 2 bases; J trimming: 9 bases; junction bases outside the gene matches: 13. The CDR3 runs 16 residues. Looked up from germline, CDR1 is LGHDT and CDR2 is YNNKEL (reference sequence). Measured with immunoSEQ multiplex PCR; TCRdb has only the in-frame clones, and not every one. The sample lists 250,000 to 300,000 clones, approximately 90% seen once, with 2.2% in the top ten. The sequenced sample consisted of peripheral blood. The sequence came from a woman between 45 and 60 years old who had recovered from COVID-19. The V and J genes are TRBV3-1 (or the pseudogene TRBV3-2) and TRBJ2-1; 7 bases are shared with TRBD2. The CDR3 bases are TGTGCCAGCAGCCAAAACCGGGGCCCGGGACTAAGTGAGCAGTTCTTC. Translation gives CASSQNRGPGLSEQFF.